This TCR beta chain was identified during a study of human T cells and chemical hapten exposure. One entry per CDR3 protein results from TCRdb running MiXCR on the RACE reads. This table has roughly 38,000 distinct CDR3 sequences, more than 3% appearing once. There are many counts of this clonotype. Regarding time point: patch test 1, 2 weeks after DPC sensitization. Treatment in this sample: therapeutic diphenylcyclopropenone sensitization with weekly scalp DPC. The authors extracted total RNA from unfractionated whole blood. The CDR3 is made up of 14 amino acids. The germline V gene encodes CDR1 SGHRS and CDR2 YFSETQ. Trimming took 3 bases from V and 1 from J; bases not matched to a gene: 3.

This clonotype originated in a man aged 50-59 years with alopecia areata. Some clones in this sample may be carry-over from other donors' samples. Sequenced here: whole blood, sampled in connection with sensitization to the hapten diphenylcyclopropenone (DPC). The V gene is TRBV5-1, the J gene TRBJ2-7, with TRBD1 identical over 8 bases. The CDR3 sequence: CASSSGQGSYEQYF. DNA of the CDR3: TGCGCCAGCAGCTCCGGACAGGGTTCCTACGAGCAGTACTTC.